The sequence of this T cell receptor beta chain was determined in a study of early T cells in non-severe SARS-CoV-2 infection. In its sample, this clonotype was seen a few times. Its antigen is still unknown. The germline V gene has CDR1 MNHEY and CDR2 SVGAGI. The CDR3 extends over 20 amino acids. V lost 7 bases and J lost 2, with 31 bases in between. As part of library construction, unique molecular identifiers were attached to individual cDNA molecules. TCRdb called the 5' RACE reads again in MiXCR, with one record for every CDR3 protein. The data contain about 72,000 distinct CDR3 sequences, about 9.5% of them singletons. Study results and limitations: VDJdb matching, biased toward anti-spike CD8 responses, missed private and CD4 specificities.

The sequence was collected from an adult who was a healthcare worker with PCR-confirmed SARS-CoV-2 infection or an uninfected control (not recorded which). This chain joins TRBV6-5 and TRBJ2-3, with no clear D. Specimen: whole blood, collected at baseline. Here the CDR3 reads CASKVWSPPLMEPVTDTQYF. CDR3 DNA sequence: TGTGCCAGCAAGGTGTGGAGTCCTCCCCTAATGGAACCGGTCACAGATACGCAGTATTTT.